Shown below are 3 T cell receptor beta chains from a single sample sequenced in a study of regulatory T cells in long-lasting Graves disease. Arm-PCR with iRepertoire HTBI primers amplified the CDR3 regions for these TCR beta libraries. MiXCR was run by TCRdb on the multiplex PCR reads, yielding one entry per CDR3 protein. Altogether some 280,000 distinct CDR3 sequences are present, 20% to 25% being singletons, with the ten largest covering about 61%. The sample's time point: persistent/refractory GD, antithyroid drugs over 5 years with positive TRAb. RNA from PBMCs was the source of the TCR library. Sequenced material: peripheral blood mononuclear cells (PBMCs), taken when the disease was refractory, from a patient treated with antithyroid drugs. The origin of the receptors is a female donor with Graves disease.

The V gene is TRBV19, the J gene TRBJ2-2; TRBD1 might be the D (8 bases). The CDR3 runs 16 residues. Germline lookup yields CDR1 LNHDA and CDR2 SQIVND (reference sequence). Trimming took off 6 bases at V and 7 bases at J, with 21 bases between the two ends. CDR3 sequence (DNA): TGTGCCAGTAGGACCGGGAGGACAGGGAGTTTCGGGGAGCTGTTTTTT. This encodes CASRTGRTGSFGELFF.

The rearrangement links TRBV19 to TRBJ1-5, with 10 bases aligning to TRBD1. The CDR3 length is 15 residues. With 1 base clipped from V and 5 bases from J, the junction kept 2 bases outside the gene matches. Germline V gene lookup returns CDR1 LNHDA and CDR2 SQIVND (reference sequence). Here the CDR3 DNA reads TGTGCCAGTAGTATAGCCGGACAGGGGGATCAGCCCCAGCATTTT. Encoded protein: CASSIAGQGDQPQHF. The full variable domain, in which reference TRBV19 and TRBJ1-5 provide the parts outside the CDR3, is DGGITQSPKYLFRKEGQNVTLSCEQNLNHDAMYWYRQDPGQGLRLIYYSQIVNDFQKGDIAEGYSVSREKKESFPLTVTSAQKNPTAFYLCASSIAGQGDQPQHFGDGTRLSIL.

The gene calls are TRBV4-1 and TRBJ2-7; tentatively, D is TRBD1 (5 bases). Trimming shortened V by 4 bases and J by 5 bases, and 21 bases separated the two germline ends. Germline CDR1 reads MGHRA; CDR2 reads YSYEKL. The CDR3 runs to 16 residues. This CDR3 reads CASSLAPGPWGDEQYF. The CDR3 region has the DNA TGCGCCAGCAGCCTTGCCCCTGGCCCCTGGGGCGACGAGCAGTACTTC.